Listed here is a single T cell receptor beta chain. Its specificity is unknown. The data stem from a study of long-term antiretroviral therapy in people with HIV. The V end was cut by 5 bases, the J end by 2 bases, with 16 bases between. There are 16 residues in the CDR3. Germline V CDR1 and CDR2: SGHNT, YYREEE (reference sequence). Version v3.0 of the immunoSEQ assay was performed at survey level. Clones were sequenced by immunoSEQ multiplex PCR, and TCRdb holds only the in-frame ones, with some missing. The sample carries approximately 22,000 clones, 84% recorded once. General observations from the study: Patients on ART gained diversity, which nonetheless stayed below transplant donor controls.

J is TRBJ2-2 and V is TRBV5-4; possibly TRBD1 for D (6 bases). The origin of this receptor is a man aged 35 to 55 with HIV. The sample was unsorted PBMCs, taken 0.5 years before starting antiretroviral therapy. The CDR3: CASSSFTGKNTGELFF. CDR3 nucleotide sequence: TGTGCCAGCAGTTCCTTTACAGGGAAAAACACCGGGGAGCTGTTTTTT.